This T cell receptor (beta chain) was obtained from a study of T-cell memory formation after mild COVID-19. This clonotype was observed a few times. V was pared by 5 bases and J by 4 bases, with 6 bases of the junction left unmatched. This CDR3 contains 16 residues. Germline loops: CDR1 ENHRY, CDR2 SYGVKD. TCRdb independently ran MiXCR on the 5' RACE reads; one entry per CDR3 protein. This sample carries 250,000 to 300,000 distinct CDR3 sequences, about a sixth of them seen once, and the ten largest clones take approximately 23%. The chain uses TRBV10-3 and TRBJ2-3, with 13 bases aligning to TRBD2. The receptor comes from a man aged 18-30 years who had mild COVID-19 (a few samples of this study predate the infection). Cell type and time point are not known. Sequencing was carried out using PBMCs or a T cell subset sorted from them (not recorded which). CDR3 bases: TGTGCCATCAGTTCCACTAGCGGGGGGGGCGCAGATACGCAGTATTTT. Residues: CAISSTSGGGADTQYF.